This T cell receptor (beta chain) was observed in a study of radiation and T cells in renal cell carcinoma. Study-wide findings and caveats: In blood, top tumor clones expanded by 2 weeks, shrinking by 4.

The germline gives CDR1 MNHNS, CDR2 SASEGT. CDR3 length: 17 residues. The V and J ends lost 2 bases and 0 bases respectively, with 14 bases between them. The table came from immunoSEQ multiplex PCR; TCRdb's copy has only in-frame clones and leaves some out. This sample has roughly 130,000 clones, with more than 75% found just once. This clone appeared a single time. Its matching antigen is unknown. Time point denoted: blood 2 weeks post-SBRT. Regarding treatment: 15 Gy SBRT to primary tumor, nephrectomy 4 weeks later. The receptor's source is a woman in her 70s with renal cell carcinoma. J is TRBJ1-3 and V is TRBV6-1; the D gene is possibly TRBD1 (5 bases). This specimen consisted of blood, obtained from a patient whose treatment included radiotherapy and nephrectomy. In DNA, the CDR3 is TGTGCCAGCAGTGAATATCTATCAGGGAGCTCTGGAAACACCATATATTTT. This codes for CASSEYLSGSSGNTIYF.